The entry that follows covers one T cell receptor beta chain sequence. Its specificity is unknown. The data are from a study of T-cell memory formation after mild COVID-19. The study, taken as a whole, reports: Pre-infection memory contained some responding clones, which suggested that cross-reactive memory had joined. Contracting clones, day 15 to 85, had balanced CD4/CD8, and later expanders favored CD4+.

After 5'RACE with constant-segment primers, TCR alpha and TCR beta cDNA libraries carrying sample barcodes and UMIs were obtained. TCRdb ran MiXCR on the 5' RACE reads and lists one entry per CDR3 protein. The sample holds 470,000 or so distinct CDR3 sequences, around 19% seen once. Germline V gene lookup returns CDR1 MDHEN and CDR2 SYDVKM. The CDR3 contains 17 residues. Trimming took off 6 bases at V and 2 bases at J, with 20 bases between the two ends. The sequenced sample consisted of PBMCs or a T cell subset sorted from them (not recorded which). The V call is TRBV28, the J call TRBJ1-5; tentatively, D is TRBD1 (5 bases). This receptor was taken from an adult woman who had mild COVID-19 (a few samples of this study predate the infection). Cell type and time point are not known. The CDR3 reads CASRGLSRNFGNQPQHF. As DNA, the CDR3 is TGTGCCAGCAGGGGGCTCAGCCGAAATTTCGGCAATCAGCCCCAGCATTTT.